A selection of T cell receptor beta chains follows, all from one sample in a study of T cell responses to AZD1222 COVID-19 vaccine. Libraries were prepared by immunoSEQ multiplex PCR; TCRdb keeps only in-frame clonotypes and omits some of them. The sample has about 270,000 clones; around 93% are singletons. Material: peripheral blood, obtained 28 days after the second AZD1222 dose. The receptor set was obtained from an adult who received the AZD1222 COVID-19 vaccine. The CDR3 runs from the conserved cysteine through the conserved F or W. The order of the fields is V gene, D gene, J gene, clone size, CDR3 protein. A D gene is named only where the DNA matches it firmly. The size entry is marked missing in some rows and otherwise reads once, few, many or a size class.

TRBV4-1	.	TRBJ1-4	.	CASSPPPFEKLFF
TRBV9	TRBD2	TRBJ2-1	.	CASSVRLAKGGEQFF
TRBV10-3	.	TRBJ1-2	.	CAIRATGTSEDGYTF
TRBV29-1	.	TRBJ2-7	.	CSAWESSYEQYF
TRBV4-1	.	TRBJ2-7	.	CASSPVWGENEQYF
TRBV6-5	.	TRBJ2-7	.	CASSQRGGPYEQYF
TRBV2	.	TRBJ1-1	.	CASLQGADTEAFF
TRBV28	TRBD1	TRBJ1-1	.	CASSLYGRGDTEAFF
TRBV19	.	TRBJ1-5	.	CASSIGAALNNGKPQHF
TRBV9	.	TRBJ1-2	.	CASTPARNYGYTF
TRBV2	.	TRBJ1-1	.	CASSEGPGNTEAFF
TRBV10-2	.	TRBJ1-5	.	CASSGPDRYQPQHF
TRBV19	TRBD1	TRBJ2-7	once	CASSSAPGTGPLIGYEQYF
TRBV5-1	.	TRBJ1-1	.	CASSPPGTFTEAFF
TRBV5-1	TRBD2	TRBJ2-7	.	CASSLGLATPDYYEQYF
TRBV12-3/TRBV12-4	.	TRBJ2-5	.	CASSNGGETQYF
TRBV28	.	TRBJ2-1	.	CASSFFNEQFF
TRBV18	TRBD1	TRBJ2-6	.	CASSRTGLGANVLTF
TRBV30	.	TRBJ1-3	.	CAWRLGGSGNTIYF
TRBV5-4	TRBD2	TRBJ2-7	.	CASSVTGTSDYEQYF
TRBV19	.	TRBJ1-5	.	CASSIPREYSNQPQHF
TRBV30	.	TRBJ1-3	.	CAWSARIGNTIYF
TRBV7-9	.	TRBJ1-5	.	CASSLSAAGGFDFWQPQHF
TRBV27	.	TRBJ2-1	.	CASSLTTQNNEQFF
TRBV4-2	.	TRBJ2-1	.	CASSQMGEDEQFF
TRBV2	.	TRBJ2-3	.	CARRLGGDTQYF
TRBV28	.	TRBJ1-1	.	CASSTGKEAMNTEAFF
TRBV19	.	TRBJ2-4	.	CASSIQGAKNIQYF
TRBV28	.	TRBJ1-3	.	CASSSFLGLGNTIYF
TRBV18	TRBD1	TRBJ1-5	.	CASSRGPNEPQHF
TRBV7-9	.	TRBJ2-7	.	CASTALGGEQYF
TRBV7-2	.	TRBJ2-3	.	CASSSPVLDTQYF
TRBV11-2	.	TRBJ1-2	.	CASSLPGPSYGYTF
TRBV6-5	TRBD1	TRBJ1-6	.	CASRSGTGGYSPLHF